Each of the 20 T cell receptor beta chains below was sequenced from the same sample in a study of shared clonotypes between healthy human individuals. Libraries were prepared by immunoSEQ multiplex PCR; TCRdb keeps only in-frame clonotypes and omits some of them. The sample lists approximately 640,000 clones; about two thirds were seen once. The sample taken for sequencing was memory CD4+ T cells sorted from blood. Subset meaning: CD45RA-negative fraction. Receptors originate from a woman under 40 in good health.

The V call is TRBV2, the J call TRBJ2-1; 13 bases align to TRBD2. CDR3 length: 14 amino acids. CDR1 and CDR2 (germline): SNHLY, FYNNEI. J lost 9 bases, V lost 6 bases, and 5 bases had no gene match. The CDR3 sequence: CASRGLAGVLEQFF. CDR3 DNA sequence: TGTGCCAGCAGAGGACTAGCGGGAGTACTTGAGCAGTTCTTC.

The chain couples TRBV27 to TRBJ1-1, with D uncertain. The V end lost 11 bases, the J end lost 1 base, and 8 bases lay between the germline ends. This CDR3 spans 11 amino acids. Germline values: CDR1 MNHEY, CDR2 SMNVEV (reference sequence). Here the CDR3 reads CAPIPNTEAFF. CDR3 bases: TGTGCCCCGATTCCGAACACTGAAGCTTTCTTT.

V and J are TRBV5-4 and TRBJ2-4, with 10 bases aligning to TRBD1. CDR1 and CDR2 from the germline V gene are SGHNT and YYREEE (reference sequence). The CDR3 consists of 14 residues. V lost 4 bases and J lost 8; bases outside the gene matches: 6. The CDR3 is CASSTGQGEDIQYF. The DNA for the CDR3 is TGTGCCAGCAGCACCGGACAGGGGGAGGACATTCAGTACTTC.

The chain recombines TRBV4-1 with TRBJ2-3; 7 bases are shared with TRBD2. V gave up 0 bases and J gave up 1 base; unmatched junction bases: 4. The CDR3 extends over 16 amino acids. Per germline, CDR1 MGHRA and CDR2 YSYEKL. The CDR3 region is CASSQEPSGRTDTQYF. As DNA, the CDR3 is TGCGCCAGCAGCCAAGAACCTAGCGGCCGCACAGATACGCAGTATTTT.

This chain uses TRBV2 with TRBJ2-7, with TRBD1 matching over 10 bases. The germline gives CDR1 SNHLY, CDR2 FYNNEI. V trimming: 8 bases; J trimming: 1 base; junction bases outside the gene matches: 2. CDR3 size: 13 residues. CDR3 nucleotide sequence: TGTGCCAGCGGGGACAGGGGTTCCTACGAGCAGTACTTC. Protein sequence: CASGDRGSYEQYF.

With respect to this clone: This sample also contains other DNA sequences that code for the same CDR3. The chain recombines TRBV5-1 with TRBJ1-1, with a tentative D call TRBD1 (6 bases). CDR3 length: 13 amino acids. V was cut by 1 base and J by 5 bases, with 9 bases left in between. CDR1 and CDR2 (germline): SGHRS, YFSETQ. The CDR3 sequence: CASSLKGGTEAFF. As DNA, the CDR3 is TGCGCCAGCAGCTTGAAGGGGGGGACTGAAGCTTTCTTT.

The chain recombines TRBV27 with TRBJ2-2; D perhaps matches TRBD2 (7 bases). The CDR3 is 16 residues long. Trimming shortened V by 2 bases and J by 4 bases, and 14 bases separated the two germline ends. Germline V CDR1 and CDR2: MNHEY, SMNVEV (reference sequence). In DNA, the CDR3 is TGTGCCAGCAGTTTACAGGGGAGGGGTAGCACCGGGGAGCTGTTTTTT. Amino acids: CASSLQGRGSTGELFF.

The J gene is TRBJ2-3, the V gene TRBV30, with D perhaps matching TRBD2 (5 bases). V shed 4 bases and J shed 2 bases, with 7 bases lying between them. Germline CDR1 is GTSNPN and CDR2 is SVGIG (reference sequence). The CDR3 consists of 12 residues. CDR3 bases: TGTGCCTGGAAGGAGGCCACAGATACGCAGTATTTT. It encodes CAWKEATDTQYF. The full variable domain, in which reference TRBV30 and TRBJ2-3 provide the parts outside the CDR3, is SQTIHQWPATLVQPVGSPLSLECTVEGTSNPNLYWYRQAAGRGLQLLFYSVGIGQISSEVPQNLSASRPQDRQFILSSKKLLLSDSGFYLCAWKEATDTQYFGPGTRLTVL.

This clone was counted a few times. V usage is TRBV5-1 and J usage is TRBJ2-3; a possible D gene is TRBD2 (6 bases). The CDR3 sequence is 13 residues long. Germline V gives CDR1 SGHRS, CDR2 YFSETQ. V dropped 4 bases and J dropped 6 bases, with 12 bases sitting between them. The CDR3 sequence: CASSVSGGDTQYF. The DNA of the CDR3 is TGCGCCAGCAGCGTTTCAGGAGGGGATACGCAGTATTTT.

The V gene is TRBV5-1, the J gene TRBJ2-7; 8 bases agree with TRBD1. Germline trimming cut 7 bases from V and 5 bases from J; bases unmatched to any gene: 8. The V gene's germline CDR1 is SGHRS and CDR2 YFSETQ. The CDR3 sequence is 13 residues long. CDR3 loop: CASYQDRANEQYF. The CDR3 nucleotides are TGCGCCAGCTATCAGGACAGGGCAAACGAGCAGTACTTC.

The CDR3, as DNA: TGCGCCAGCAGTCTGGACCTTAACAGGGGGCATGGCTACACCTTC. Amino acid sequence: CASSLDLNRGHGYTF. The V gene is TRBV5-1, the J gene TRBJ1-2; 9 nucleotides agree with TRBD1. CDR1 and CDR2 (germline): SGHRS, YFSETQ. Trimming removed 5 bases from V and 6 bases from J; junction bases left unmatched: 11. The CDR3 loop spans 15 amino acids.

The rearrangement uses TRBV29-1 and TRBJ2-2; TRBD1 matches at 10 bases. This CDR3 comprises 16 residues. From germline, CDR1 is SQVTM and CDR2 ANQGSEA. The trim removed 2 bases at V and 1 base at J, leaving 4 bases unmatched. The CDR3 is CSVEPGTGENTGELFF. CDR3 nucleotides: TGCAGCGTTGAACCCGGGACAGGGGAGAACACCGGGGAGCTGTTTTTT.

The table lists this clone with a few counts. J is TRBJ1-1 and V is TRBV6-6, with 9 nucleotides matching TRBD1. This CDR3 comprises 12 residues. V lost 5 bases to trimming and J lost 11 bases; unmatched junction nucleotides: 6. Germline V gene sequence: CDR1 MNHNY, CDR2 SVGAGI (reference sequence). The CDR3: CASSAGQGDAFF. The CDR3 DNA follows: TGTGCCAGCAGTGCGGGACAGGGTGACGCTTTCTTT.

The V and J genes are TRBV6-6 and TRBJ2-1; TRBD2 matches 11 bases. Germline V CDR1 and CDR2: MNHNY, SVGAGI (reference sequence). The CDR3 has 16 amino acids. Trimming took 8 bases from V and 9 from J; bases not matched to a gene: 15. Written as DNA, the CDR3 is TGTGCCAGCGGGGATAGCGGGAGGGCCGCCCCCAGTGAGCAGTTCTTC. Its protein product is CASGDSGRAAPSEQFF.

The rearrangement joins TRBV13 to TRBJ2-5; D possibly uses TRBD1 or TRBD2 (6 bases each). With 5 bases removed from V and 5 bases from J, the gap between germline ends came to 21 bases. Looked up from germline, CDR1 is PRHDT and CDR2 is FYEKMQ (reference sequence). The CDR3 extends over 16 amino acids. CDR3 DNA: TGTGCCAGCAGCCGGGGGCGGCCCCCGCTCCGGGAGACCCAGTACTTC. Its translation: CASSRGRPPLRETQYF.

V is TRBV18 and J is TRBJ2-2; D gene ambiguous. Trimming cost V 6 bases and J 4 bases, with 12 bases left between them. Germline V gives CDR1 KGHSH, CDR2 LQKENI. The CDR3 has 14 residues. The CDR3 DNA reads TGTGCCAGCTCGGACGTCAAATCCACCGGGGAGCTGTTTTTT. It specifies CASSDVKSTGELFF.

The rearrangement uses TRBV9 and TRBJ2-7; D call uncertain. V lost 4 bases and J lost 7, with 18 bases in between. Looked up from germline, CDR1 is SGDLS and CDR2 is YYNGEE. This CDR3 spans 14 amino acids. Written as DNA, the CDR3 is TGTGCCAGCAGCCCCCACGACACCAGCATGGAGCAGTACTTC. Translating it yields CASSPHDTSMEQYF.

This chain joins TRBV28 and TRBJ2-2; D is possibly TRBD1 (7 bases). The V gene's germline CDR1 is MDHEN and CDR2 SYDVKM. This CDR3 has 16 amino acids. Trimming cost V 6 bases and J 4 bases, with 18 bases left between them. Here the CDR3 reads CASRVGRTGGTGELFF. The CDR3 DNA reads TGTGCCAGCAGGGTTGGGAGGACAGGCGGCACCGGGGAGCTGTTTTTT.

About this clone itself: Other DNA sequences in this sample translate to the same CDR3. V gene TRBV20-1 combines with J gene TRBJ2-7, with D perhaps TRBD2 (5 bases). The V and J ends lost 3 bases and 5 bases respectively, with 8 bases between them. The CDR3 is made up of 11 amino acids. CDR1 is DFQATT and CDR2 is SNEGSKA in the germline V gene (reference sequence). CDR3: CSASEGNEQYF. CDR3 DNA sequence: TGCAGTGCTAGCGAGGGCAACGAGCAGTACTTC.

The chain uses TRBV5-1 and TRBJ1-2; D perhaps matches TRBD1 (5 bases). The length of the CDR3 is 15 residues. Germline CDR1 reads SGHRS; CDR2 reads YFSETQ. Trimming pared 4 bases from V and 5 bases from J, leaving 18 bases between. This CDR3 reads CASSPGPTKRYGYTF. The CDR3 DNA follows: TGCGCCAGCAGCCCGGGACCCACAAAGCGTTATGGCTACACCTTC. Combining the CDR3 with reference TRBV5-1 and TRBJ1-2 gives the whole variable domain KAGVTQTPRYLIKTRGQQVTLSCSPISGHRSVSWYQQTPGQGLQFLFEYFSETQRNKGNFPGRFSGRQFSNSRSEMNVSTLELGDSALYLCASSPGPTKRYGYTFGSGTRLTVV.